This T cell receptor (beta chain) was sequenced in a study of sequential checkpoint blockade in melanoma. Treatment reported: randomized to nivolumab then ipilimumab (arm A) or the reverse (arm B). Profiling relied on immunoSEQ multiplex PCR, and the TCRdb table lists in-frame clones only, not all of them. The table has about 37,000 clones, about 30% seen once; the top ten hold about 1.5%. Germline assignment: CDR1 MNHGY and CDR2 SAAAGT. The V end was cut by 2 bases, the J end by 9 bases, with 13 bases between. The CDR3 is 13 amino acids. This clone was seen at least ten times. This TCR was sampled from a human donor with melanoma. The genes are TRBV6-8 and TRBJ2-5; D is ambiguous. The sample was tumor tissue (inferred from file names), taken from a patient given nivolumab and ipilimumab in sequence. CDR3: CASSYPLAKSQYF. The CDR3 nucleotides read TGTGCCAGCAGTTACCCCCTCGCGAAATCCCAGTACTTC.